This T cell receptor (beta chain) was sequenced in a study of T cells in localized non-small cell lung cancer. CDR3 length: 14 amino acids. Germline V gene sequence: CDR1 MNHEY, CDR2 SMNVEV (reference sequence). V was pared by 6 bases and J by 5 bases, with 9 bases of the junction left unmatched. Assay used: immunoSEQ multiplex PCR; TCRdb lists only in-frame clones, some missing. The table shows around 79,000 clones, with 60% to 85% occurring only once. In the case of this clone: The antigen is unknown.

The study's findings and limits: Of the top 100 tumor clones, median roughly 55 were in adjacent lung, approximately 30 among its top 100. The study found T cell clonality highest in uninvolved adjacent lung, above tumor. Higher blood T cell density tracked longer overall survival. Only one tumor region was sequenced, so heterogeneity remains possible.

The V call is TRBV27, the J call TRBJ1-1; the match to TRBD1 covers 7 bases. The source material was PBMCs, sampled before any cancer treatment. The receptor comes from a man aged 35 to 69 with stage II squamous cell lung carcinoma. The CDR3 DNA follows: TGTGCCAGCAGGCCAGGGGGGGCTGAGACTGAAGCTTTCTTT. Translation gives CASRPGGAETEAFF.